A selection of T cell receptor beta chains follows, all from one sample in a study of CD8+ T cells in alopecia areata. Measured with immunoSEQ multiplex PCR; TCRdb has only the in-frame clones, and not every one. The table includes 200,000 to 250,000 clones, around 65% detected once. This sample comprised CD4+ T cells sorted from blood, obtained at approximately week 42, from a patient treated with tofacitinib. Receptors were obtained from a human donor with alopecia areata. Each CDR3 is given with its conserved first and last residue. D genes are given only for firm matches. Expanded clones are given a class, and other clones once, few, many or no size at all.

clone_size j_call v_call d_call cdr3_aa cdr3_nt
. TRBJ2-1 TRBV7-3 . CASAPGLPLQGEQFF TGTGCCAGCGCCCCGGGACTCCCTCTCCAAGGAGAGCAGTTCTTC
. TRBJ1-2 TRBV29-1 . CSVGYVDQGSYTF TGCAGCGTTGGTTACGTGGACCAAGGGTCCTACACCTTC
. TRBJ1-2 TRBV4-3 TRBD1 CASSQGQKIYGYTF TGCGCCAGCAGCCAGGGACAGAAGATTTATGGCTACACCTTC
few TRBJ1-5 TRBV2 . CASSQERQDNQPQHF TGTGCCAGCAGTCAAGAACGACAGGACAATCAGCCCCAGCATTTT
. TRBJ2-7 TRBV2 . CASDRTLPRNYEQYF TGTGCCAGCGACAGGACACTCCCCAGAAACTACGAGCAGTACTTC
. TRBJ1-6 TRBV5-1 . CASSPEGSANNSPLHF TGCGCCAGCAGCCCGGAAGGGTCGGCTAATAATTCACCCCTCCACTTT
. TRBJ1-5 TRBV2 . CASSEGTANLSNQPQHF TGTGCCAGCAGTGAAGGGACAGCTAACCTTAGCAATCAGCCCCAGCATTTT
. TRBJ1-2 TRBV29-1 . CSVAPIANYGYTF TGCAGCGTTGCCCCAATAGCTAACTATGGCTACACCTTC
. TRBJ1-2 TRBV19 TRBD1 CASRPGTGYIGYTF TGTGCCAGTAGACCCGGGACAGGGTATATTGGCTACACCTTC
. TRBJ2-1 TRBV29-1 . CSVEKRMIPNEQFF TGCAGCGTTGAGAAGAGGATGATTCCCAATGAGCAGTTCTTC